This T cell receptor beta chain was captured by sequencing in a study of Ad26.COV2.S vaccination and SARS-CoV-2 variants. This CDR3 comprises 16 residues. The germline V gene has CDR1 SQVTM and CDR2 ANQGSEA. The V and J ends lost 5 bases and 2 bases respectively, with 22 bases between them. Measured with immunoSEQ multiplex PCR; TCRdb has only the in-frame clones, and not every one. Of roughly 410,000 clones listed, about 83% were seen once; the top ten hold more than 7%. As to treatment: roughly 19 received Ad26.COV2.S at low or high dose, single or two shots; about 5 received placebo; per-sample allocation not given. Repertoires come from day 63 after the first vaccine or placebo injection.

The sample was peripheral blood, taken in a trial of Ad26.COV2.S vaccine versus placebo. The sequence was collected from a person between 18 and 60 years old who received the Ad26.COV2.S COVID-19 vaccine or a placebo. The chain recombines TRBV29-1 with TRBJ2-7, with a weak D call TRBD1 (6 bases). CDR3 region: CSVYLVRTAGPYEQYF. The DNA of the CDR3 is TGCAGCGTTTATTTGGTGAGGACAGCAGGCCCCTACGAGCAGTACTTC.